The 32 T cell receptor beta chains presented below share a single source sample, sequenced in a study of graft-versus-host responses after intestinal transplantation. Their specific antigens are unknown. TCRdb keeps only in-frame clones here, not all; method: immunoSEQ multiplex PCR. The sample consists of some 83,000 clones, 91% of them appearing once. Sequenced material: unstimulated CD4+ T cells sorted from spleen or lymph node cells, taken before intestinal transplant. Source of these receptors: a human donor who received an intestinal transplant.

V is TRBV14 and J is TRBJ2-7, with D tentatively TRBD2 (5 bases). The CDR3 covers 17 residues. The germline gives CDR1 SGHDN, CDR2 FVKESK. Trimming stripped 2 bases from V and 5 bases from J, with 22 bases between. The CDR3 nucleotides are TGTGCCAGCAGCCAAACCACCGGACTCCGTAGTTGGGACGAGCAGTACTTC. It codes for CASSQTTGLRSWDEQYF.

This clone is a singleton in its sample. The CDR3, as DNA: TGTGCCAGCAGCGGTCTAGCGGAGAACACCGGGGAGCTGTTTTTT. This encodes CASSGLAENTGELFF. This chain joins TRBV9 and TRBJ2-2, with 7 bases aligning to TRBD2. The CDR3 length is 15 residues. The trim removed 3 bases at V and 1 base at J, leaving 3 bases unmatched. Germline CDR1 reads SGDLS; CDR2 reads YYNGEE.

This chain links TRBV6-6 with TRBJ1-1; D remains ambiguous. This CDR3 comprises 14 residues. The V end was cut by 4 bases, the J end by 5 bases, with 14 bases between. Germline CDR1 MNHNY, CDR2 SVGAGI (reference sequence). The CDR3 DNA follows: TGTGCCAGCAGTTCTGCTGGGATAGCGACTGAAGCTTTCTTT. It codes for CASSSAGIATEAFF.

The J gene is TRBJ2-7, the V gene TRBV30, with 7 bases fitting TRBD1. The germline V gene encodes CDR1 GTSNPN and CDR2 SVGIG (reference sequence). V shed 4 bases, J shed 4 bases, and the junction held 7 bases outside the gene matches. The CDR3 is made up of 13 amino acids. The DNA of the CDR3 is TGTGCCTGGACGGGACAGCTAAATTACGAGCAGTACTTC. Amino acids: CAWTGQLNYEQYF. The entire variable domain, with the rest obtained from reference TRBV30 and TRBJ2-7, is as follows: SQTIHQWPATLVQPVGSPLSLECTVEGTSNPNLYWYRQAAGRGLQLLFYSVGIGQISSEVPQNLSASRPQDRQFILSSKKLLLSDSGFYLCAWTGQLNYEQYFGPGTRLTVT.

This clone showed up just once. This chain joins TRBV19 and TRBJ1-6; D is undetermined. Germline loops: CDR1 LNHDA, CDR2 SQIVND (reference sequence). The CDR3 loop spans 13 amino acids. The V end lost 6 bases, the J end lost 8 bases, and 11 bases lay between the germline ends. The CDR3 DNA follows: TGTGCCAGTAGCTGGCTCCGGGATTCACCCCTCCACTTT. It specifies CASSWLRDSPLHF.

The V call is TRBV13, the J call TRBJ2-3; the D gene is possibly TRBD1 (6 bases). CDR3 length equals 17 residues. V was cut by 3 bases and J by 3 bases, with 19 bases left in between. Germline values: CDR1 PRHDT, CDR2 FYEKMQ (reference sequence). The CDR3 reads CASSFIPTGFETDTQYF. CDR3 bases: TGTGCCAGCAGCTTTATCCCAACAGGGTTCGAAACAGATACGCAGTATTTT.

This sequence joins TRBV30 and TRBJ2-3, with 11 positions matching TRBD1. The CDR3 is 16 amino acids. V lost 3 bases, J lost 7 bases, and 12 bases stayed unmatched. The germline V gene has CDR1 GTSNPN and CDR2 SVGIG (reference sequence). This CDR3 is CAWSAPPGQGGNTQYF. In DNA, the CDR3 is TGTGCCTGGAGCGCCCCGCCGGGACAGGGGGGGAATACGCAGTATTTT.

The chain combines TRBV6-5 with TRBJ1-1; no clear D gene. The ends were cut back, 0 bases at V and 1 base at J, with 9 bases in the middle. From germline, CDR1 is MNHEY and CDR2 SVGAGI. This CDR3 region has 15 residues. The CDR3 protein is CASSYSRGRNTEAFF. CDR3 in DNA: TGTGCCAGCAGTTACTCGAGAGGGAGGAACACTGAAGCTTTCTTT.

This clone was observed once. The rearrangement links TRBV2 to TRBJ2-3; D call uncertain. The ends were cut back, 4 bases at V and 0 bases at J, with 11 bases in the middle. Germline assignment: CDR1 SNHLY and CDR2 FYNNEI. The CDR3 covers 15 residues. The CDR3 DNA reads as TGTGCCAGCAGTGGGGTGGGCTCTAGCACAGATACGCAGTATTTT. Translated, it gives CASSGVGSSTDTQYF.

The V and J genes are TRBV30 and TRBJ1-2; the D gene is possibly TRBD1 (6 bases). This CDR3 is built from 14 residues. Trimming stripped 5 bases from V and 2 bases from J, with 15 bases between. Germline V CDR1 and CDR2: GTSNPN, SVGIG (reference sequence). This CDR3 reads CAWLGGGENYGYTF. As DNA, the CDR3 is TGTGCCTGGCTTGGGGGGGGCGAGAACTATGGCTACACCTTC.

This clone was seen just once. The chain is built from TRBV7-9 and TRBJ2-7; 9 bases are a match to TRBD1. Unmatched junction bases numbered 15, after V lost 5 bases and J lost 10 bases. The germline gives CDR1 SEHNR, CDR2 FQNEAQ (reference sequence). CDR3 length: 15 amino acids. CDR3 sequence (DNA): TGTGCCAGCAGCACAACAGGGGGCGCAACTCAGAGTCAGTACTTC. Translated: CASSTTGGATQSQYF.

V is TRBV5-6 and J is TRBJ1-3; possibly TRBD1 for D (6 bases). Germline V gene lookup returns CDR1 SGHDT and CDR2 YYEEEE. The CDR3 covers 16 residues. The V end was cut by 1 base, the J end by 1 base, with 12 bases between. DNA of the CDR3: TGTGCCAGCAGCTTGCAAGGGGGACGGTCTGGAAACACCATATATTTT. Encoded protein: CASSLQGGRSGNTIYF.

This rearrangement joins TRBV18 to TRBJ2-6; 8 nucleotides align to TRBD1. With V trimmed by 4 bases and J by 0 bases, 5 bases remained unmatched. Germline values: CDR1 KGHSH, CDR2 LQKENI. The CDR3 is 17 residues long. The CDR3 sequence: CASSRGQGNSGANVLTF. The CDR3 coding sequence is TGTGCCAGCTCACGCGGACAGGGAAACTCTGGGGCCAACGTCCTGACTTTC.

This clone was picked up one time. The J gene is TRBJ2-3, the V gene TRBV2; TRBD2 agrees at 8 bases. Looked up from germline, CDR1 is SNHLY and CDR2 is FYNNEI. V was pared by 1 base and J by 6 bases, with 6 bases of the junction left unmatched. This CDR3 comprises 15 residues. CDR3 DNA sequence: TGTGCCAGCAGTGAAGTGGAACGGGGGGGGGATACGCAGTATTTT. Encoded protein: CASSEVERGGDTQYF.

The V gene is TRBV7-7, the J gene TRBJ1-6; unclear D gene. The CDR3 is made up of 10 amino acids. V was cut by 5 bases and J by 14 bases, with 7 bases left in between. Germline V gene sequence: CDR1 SSHAT, CDR2 FNYEAQ (reference sequence). CDR3 sequence (DNA): TGTGCCAGCAGCCTACTCACCCTCCACTTT. The encoded protein is CASSLLTLHF.

The rearrangement links TRBV29-1 to TRBJ2-5, with D possibly matching TRBD1 (7 bases). Germline lookup yields CDR1 SQVTM and CDR2 ANQGSEA. V lost 4 bases and J 5 bases, leaving 11 bases between the germline ends. The CDR3 runs to 12 residues. In DNA form, the CDR3 reads TGCAGCGTTGTGACAGGGAGGGAGACCCAGTACTTC. Its translation: CSVVTGRETQYF.

The V and J genes are TRBV10-2 and TRBJ2-1; 13 bases fit TRBD2. This CDR3 region has 20 residues. Unmatched junction bases numbered 13, after V lost 5 bases and J lost 0 bases. CDR1 is WSHSY and CDR2 is SAAADI in the germline V gene. CDR3 sequence reads: CASSPLTSGGVPGSYNEQFF. DNA for the CDR3: TGCGCCAGCAGTCCCCTCACTAGCGGGGGGGTCCCCGGCTCCTACAATGAGCAGTTCTTC.

V usage is TRBV19 and J usage is TRBJ1-2; 7 nucleotides align to TRBD1. V shed 4 bases, J shed 8 bases, and the junction held 7 bases outside the gene matches. Germline CDR1 reads LNHDA; CDR2 reads SQIVND (reference sequence). The CDR3 consists of 13 residues. The CDR3 DNA follows: TGTGCCAGTAGTAAAAACAGGGGCGACGGCTACACCTTC. This codes for CASSKNRGDGYTF.

The CDR3 here is CASSFIPGELFF. CDR3 sequence (DNA): TGTGCCAGCAGTTTCATCCCAGGGGAGCTGTTTTTT. The chain recombines TRBV6-5 with TRBJ2-2; D is ambiguous. Trimming stripped 4 bases from V and 8 bases from J, with 8 bases between. The germline gives CDR1 MNHEY, CDR2 SVGAGI. This CDR3 has 12 amino acids.

This clone was counted only a few times. The chain combines TRBV10-3 with TRBJ1-5, with a tentative D call TRBD1 (5 bases). CDR3 length: 15 amino acids. In germline, CDR1 is ENHRY, CDR2 SYGVKD. With 4 bases removed from V and 4 bases from J, the gap between germline ends came to 14 bases. The CDR3 sequence is CAISVRGGGNQPQHF. CDR3 coding DNA: TGTGCCATCAGTGTTCGCGGGGGGGGAAATCAGCCCCAGCATTTT.

The chain combines TRBV11-3 with TRBJ2-7; 12 nucleotides match TRBD2. Germline CDR1 is SGHNT and CDR2 is YENEEA. Trimming removed 3 bases from V and 6 bases from J; junction bases left unmatched: 6. The CDR3 totals 15 residues. The chain's CDR3 is CASSFFLLAGGEQYF. DNA of the CDR3: TGTGCCAGCAGCTTCTTCTTACTAGCGGGGGGCGAGCAGTACTTC.

The gene calls are TRBV30 and TRBJ1-4; D is uncertain. V dropped 0 bases and J dropped 4 bases, with 12 bases sitting between them. This CDR3 comprises 15 residues. Germline-derived CDR1 and CDR2 are GTSNPN and SVGIG (reference sequence). The CDR3 loop reads CAWSVPNSLNEKLFF. The CDR3 DNA sequence: TGTGCCTGGAGTGTGCCCAACAGCCTTAATGAAAAACTGTTTTTT.

The chain recombines TRBV5-8 with TRBJ1-6, with 8 bases that match TRBD1. Germline loops: CDR1 SGHTS, CDR2 YDEGEE. There are 15 residues in the CDR3. V trimming: 0 bases; J trimming: 10 bases; junction bases outside the gene matches: 6. CDR3 coding DNA: TGTGCCAGCAGCTTGGGGCAGGGGGCTGCCTCACCCCTCCACTTT. Translation gives CASSLGQGAASPLHF.

This clone was seen only once. The chain links TRBV19 to TRBJ1-6; unclear D gene. V gave up 4 bases and J gave up 7 bases, with 14 bases separating them. The CDR3 has 15 amino acids. Germline CDR1 and CDR2: LNHDA and SQIVND (reference sequence). The CDR3 sequence is CASSTPQTGNSPLHF. CDR3 DNA: TGTGCCAGTAGTACCCCCCAGACGGGGAATTCACCCCTCCACTTT.

The rearrangement uses TRBV10-3 and TRBJ2-3; 9 positions agree with TRBD2. V was pared by 5 bases and J by 3 bases, with 6 bases of the junction left unmatched. CDR3 length: 15 amino acids. Germline lookup yields CDR1 ENHRY and CDR2 SYGVKD. Here the CDR3 reads CAISPTSGRTDTQYF. The CDR3 nucleotides read TGTGCCATCAGTCCGACTAGCGGACGAACAGATACGCAGTATTTT.

V and J are TRBV4-3 and TRBJ1-2; 8 nucleotides line up with TRBD1. Germline V gene data show CDR1 as LGHNA and CDR2 as YSLEER. V trimming: 0 bases; J trimming: 5 bases; junction bases outside the gene matches: 5. The CDR3 is 15 amino acids. CDR3 amino acids: CASSQEPNRGYGYTF. CDR3 nucleotide sequence: TGCGCCAGCAGCCAAGAGCCGAACAGGGGGTATGGCTACACCTTC.

The V and J genes are TRBV6-6 and TRBJ1-6; TRBD1 is a possible D gene (6 bases). Germline V CDR1 and CDR2: MNHNY, SVGAGI (reference sequence). V was cut by 2 bases and J by 7 bases, with 12 bases left in between. There are 15 residues in the CDR3. CDR3 protein: CASSYDPRGNSPLHF. The CDR3 coding sequence is TGTGCCAGCAGTTACGATCCCAGGGGAAATTCACCCCTCCACTTT.

V is TRBV5-1 and J is TRBJ1-2, with 8 bases matching TRBD1. Germline lookup yields CDR1 SGHRS and CDR2 YFSETQ. CDR3 size: 16 residues. The J segment lost 0 bases and the V segment lost 4 bases, leaving 8 bases of the junction unmatched. CDR3: CASSTDRGTANYGYTF. The CDR3 nucleotides read TGCGCCAGCAGCACAGACAGGGGCACCGCTAACTATGGCTACACCTTC.

This clone was observed a handful of times. The V and J genes are TRBV2 and TRBJ1-3; D perhaps matches TRBD1 (5 bases). V lost 6 bases to trimming and J lost 8 bases, with 14 bases between them. CDR3 length equals 13 residues. Germline V gene lookup returns CDR1 SNHLY and CDR2 FYNNEI. As DNA, the CDR3 is TGTGCCAGCAGGCCGACTGGGGCTGACACCATATATTTT. This codes for CASRPTGADTIYF. Combining the CDR3 with reference TRBV2 and TRBJ1-3 gives the whole variable domain EPEVTQTPSHQVTQMGQEVILRCVPISNHLYFYWYRQILGQKVEFLVSFYNNEISEKSEIFDDQFSVERPDGSNFTLKIRSTKLEDSAMYFCASRPTGADTIYFGEGSWLTVV.

The chain employs TRBV29-1 and TRBJ1-1; 8 bases are a match to TRBD1. This CDR3 region has 11 residues. From germline, CDR1 is SQVTM and CDR2 ANQGSEA. V lost 6 bases and J lost 10; bases outside the gene matches: 7. CDR3 sequence (DNA): TGCAGCGTCGCCGGACAGGGTAGAGCTTTCTTT. Translation: CSVAGQGRAFF.

V usage is TRBV4-1 and J usage is TRBJ2-1; 9 bases line up with TRBD1. From germline, CDR1 is MGHRA and CDR2 YSYEKL. The ends lost 4 bases at V and 9 bases at J; junction bases unmatched: 13. The CDR3 runs 16 residues. The CDR3 DNA reads as TGCGCCAGCAGCCCAGGCCGGGACAGGGTATACCTTGAGCAGTTCTTC. This sequence encodes CASSPGRDRVYLEQFF.

The CDR3 region is CASSPDIDQPQHF. In DNA form, the CDR3 reads TGTGCCAGCTCACCGGACATCGATCAGCCCCAGCATTTT. The genes are TRBV18 and TRBJ1-5, with TRBD1 as a possible D gene (5 bases). Looked up from germline, CDR1 is KGHSH and CDR2 is LQKENI. This CDR3 contains 13 residues. Trimming left V 3 bases short and J 5 bases short, with 8 bases between. The full variable domain, in which reference TRBV18 and TRBJ1-5 provide the parts outside the CDR3, is NAGVMQNPRHLVRRRGQEARLRCSPMKGHSHVYWYRQLPEEGLKFMVYLQKENIIDESGMPKERFSAEFPKEGPSILRIQQVVRGDSAAYFCASSPDIDQPQHFGDGTRLSIL.